The T cell receptor beta chain under discussion was sequenced for a study of blood T cell repertoires in COVID-19. Study as a whole: PBMCs, B-cell-depleted T cells, or T cells provided the cDNA or gDNA that made up the material.

In the source study's methods: Reference gene primers were amplified, and this amplification served to estimate nucleated cell counts. The protocol was immunoSEQ multiplex PCR, while the TCRdb copy is restricted to in-frame clones and leaves out a portion. That table furnishes V, J and clone size, whereas the DNA furnished D and trimming. The sample lists about 190,000 clones, around 85% occurring once. Study members were between 18 and 89 years old and lived in fewer than 30 US regions. Allocation to cohorts depended on clinical history reported by the participants. V was cut by 6 bases and J by 4 bases, with 18 bases left in between. The CDR3 runs 15 residues. The germline CDR1 and CDR2 sequences are MNHEY and SMNVEV (reference sequence).

The sequenced sample consisted of PBMCs or T cells enriched from blood (not recorded which). The sequence was collected from a woman in her twenties or thirties who had recovered from COVID-19. The gene calls are TRBV27 and TRBJ1-2; TRBD1 might be the D (5 bases). The CDR3 protein is CASRPGSWGGYGYTF. For the CDR3, the DNA is TGTGCCAGCAGGCCAGGGAGTTGGGGGGGCTATGGCTACACCTTC.